These T cell receptor beta chains were read from a single sample in a study of identical twins. TCRdb itself ran the 5' RACE reads through MiXCR, one entry per CDR3 protein. The sample records 600,000 to 800,000 distinct CDR3 sequences, around 21% being singletons. These data were also reused for a study on T cells expressing NK-cell markers.

The sample was PBMCs. The origin of the receptors is a young woman in good health. The CDR3 runs from the conserved cysteine through the conserved F or W. The D gene is left open where the match is weak. Expanded clones get a size class; other rows say once, few or many, or leave the size out.

many,TRBV24-1,TRBJ2-1,-,13,CATGRNGIDEQFF,TGTGCCACCGGGAGGAATGGGATCGATGAGCAGTTCTTC
few,TRBV7-2,TRBJ1-2,TRBD1,16,CASSLVGVTGAYGYTF,TGTGCCAGCAGCTTAGTAGGGGTGACAGGGGCCTATGGCTACACCTTC
few,TRBV4-3,TRBJ1-1,-,15,CASSQDPARNTEAFF,TGCGCCAGCAGCCAAGATCCAGCGAGGAACACTGAAGCTTTCTTT
-,TRBV7-2,TRBJ2-2,-,14,CASTYLTNTGELFF,TGTGCCAGCACTTACCTAACAAACACCGGGGAGCTGTTTTTT
-,TRBV12-3/TRBV12-4,TRBJ1-1,-,12,CASSFGQTEAFF,TGTGCCAGCAGTTTTGGGCAGACTGAAGCTTTCTTT
once,TRBV5-1,TRBJ2-1,-,14,CASSLGSTGDTQFF,TGCGCCAGCAGCTTGGGTTCGACGGGAGATACGCAGTTCTTC
few,TRBV7-9,TRBJ2-1,TRBD2,13,CASSASGYNEQFF,TGTGCCAGCAGCGCTAGCGGATACAATGAGCAGTTCTTC
once,TRBV12-3/TRBV12-4,TRBJ2-3,-,17,CASSLIVSQGSSDTQYF,TGTGCCAGCAGTTTGATAGTAAGCCAGGGAAGCTCGGATACGCAGTATTTT
few,TRBV6-2/TRBV6-3,TRBJ2-1,TRBD2,13,CASSRLAGGPSFF,TGTGCCAGCAGTAGACTAGCGGGGGGGCCGTCGTTCTTC
few,TRBV12-3/TRBV12-4,TRBJ2-1,-,12,CASSLNNNEQFF,TGTGCCAGCAGTTTAAACAACAATGAGCAGTTCTTC
many,TRBV12-3/TRBV12-4,TRBJ2-1,-,13,CASSLDSGNEQFF,TGTGCCAGCAGTTTAGACTCGGGGAATGAGCAGTTCTTC
-,TRBV20-1,TRBJ2-2,-,14,CSARGVTNTGELFF,TGCAGTGCTAGAGGGGTCACGAACACCGGGGAGCTGTTTTTT
-,TRBV27,TRBJ1-4,-,14,CASSYWSGNEKLFF,TGTGCCAGCAGTTATTGGTCAGGGAATGAAAAACTGTTTTTT
-,TRBV12-3/TRBV12-4,TRBJ1-2,-,13,CASSTSLSGGYTF,TGTGCCAGCAGTACGTCCCTCTCCGGGGGCTACACCTTC
few,TRBV7-8,TRBJ2-3,-,16,CASSSLVGLLPDTQYF,TGTGCCAGCAGCTCTTTAGTGGGGCTCCTACCAGATACGCAGTATTTT
-,TRBV7-2,TRBJ1-2,-,15,CASSLQGSGDYGYTF,TGTGCCAGCAGCCTGCAGGGTTCTGGTGACTATGGCTACACCTTC
many,TRBV2,TRBJ2-2,TRBD2,17,CASRAGTSDSNTGELFF,TGTGCCAGCAGAGCCGGGACTAGCGATTCGAACACCGGGGAGCTGTTTTTT
-,TRBV9,TRBJ2-1,-,14,CASSAESSYNEQFF,TGTGCCAGCAGCGCAGAGAGCTCCTACAATGAGCAGTTCTTC
few,TRBV10-1,TRBJ2-5,TRBD2,14,CASSDATSGTTQYF,TGCGCCAGCAGTGATGCGACTAGCGGGACGACCCAGTACTTC
-,TRBV12-3/TRBV12-4,TRBJ1-4,-,13,CASKAGRGEKLFF,TGTGCCAGCAAGGCAGGGAGAGGTGAAAAACTGTTTTTT
-,TRBV20-1,TRBJ2-3,TRBD2,16,CSASKRDGSPADTQYF,TGCAGTGCTAGTAAGCGGGACGGAAGTCCTGCAGATACGCAGTATTTT
few,TRBV6-1,TRBJ1-2,-,14,CASTSKPGDYGYTF,TGTGCCAGCACCTCAAAGCCCGGGGACTATGGCTACACCTTC
-,TRBV20-1,TRBJ2-1,TRBD2,13,CSAWTSGGSEQFF,TGCAGTGCTTGGACTAGCGGGGGGTCGGAGCAGTTCTTC
-,TRBV29-1,TRBJ2-7,-,13,CSVGTQPSYEQYF,TGCAGCGTTGGGACACAGCCCTCCTACGAGCAGTACTTC
-,TRBV20-1,TRBJ2-2,TRBD2,14,CSAPGGRAPGELFF,TGCAGTGCCCCGGGGGGGAGGGCCCCCGGGGAGCTGTTTTTT
few,TRBV20-1,TRBJ2-2,TRBD1,15,CSAPGTGGITGELFF,TGCAGTGCCCCCGGGACAGGGGGTATCACCGGGGAGCTGTTTTTT
few,TRBV12-3/TRBV12-4,TRBJ1-2,-,13,CASSFGLRDGYTF,TGTGCCAGCAGTTTCGGTCTGCGTGACGGCTACACCTTC
many,TRBV29-1,TRBJ2-6,-,14,CSVAQGSGANVLTF,TGCAGCGTTGCACAGGGCTCTGGGGCCAACGTCCTGACTTTC
-,TRBV20-1,TRBJ2-7,-,15,CSARDRRLGGYEQYF,TGCAGTGCTAGAGATCGGAGGCTGGGGGGCTACGAGCAGTACTTC
-,TRBV5-1,TRBJ2-3,-,15,CASSLYITVTDTQYF,TGCGCCAGCAGCTTATATATAACTGTCACAGATACGCAGTATTTT
-,TRBV20-1,TRBJ2-7,-,13,CSAGTLSSYEQYF,TGCAGTGCCGGGACCCTGAGCTCCTACGAGCAGTACTTC
few,TRBV15,TRBJ1-2,TRBD1,13,CATSRDRGPGYTF,TGTGCCACCAGCAGGGACAGGGGGCCTGGCTACACCTTC
-,TRBV4-3,TRBJ2-1,TRBD1,15,CASSLRDRDYNEQFF,TGCGCCAGCAGCCTCCGGGACAGGGACTACAATGAGCAGTTCTTC
few,TRBV29-1,TRBJ1-1,TRBD1,12,CSVAGQAIEAFF,TGCAGCGTTGCGGGACAGGCTATTGAAGCTTTCTTT
many,TRBV12-3/TRBV12-4,TRBJ1-2,-,13,CASSFHGGYGYTF,TGTGCCAGCAGTTTTCACGGGGGCTATGGCTACACCTTC
-,TRBV7-9,TRBJ2-3,-,14,CASSPGYTTDTQYF,TGTGCCAGCAGCCCAGGGTACACCACAGATACGCAGTATTTT
-,TRBV5-5,TRBJ2-3,-,14,CASSPWEVPDTQYF,TGTGCCAGCAGCCCCTGGGAGGTCCCAGATACGCAGTATTTT
-,TRBV3-1,TRBJ2-7,-,15,CASSQGWGRTGEQYF,TGTGCCAGCAGCCAAGGCTGGGGACGCACAGGGGAGCAGTACTTC
many,TRBV12-3/TRBV12-4,TRBJ2-1,-,14,CASSFLAIYNEQFF,TGTGCCAGCAGTTTCCTGGCGATCTACAATGAGCAGTTCTTC
-,TRBV27,TRBJ2-1,-,15,CASRRSGYWYNEQFF,TGTGCCAGCAGGAGAAGCGGGTACTGGTACAATGAGCAGTTCTTC
-,TRBV4-3,TRBJ2-2,TRBD2,18,CASSQERSPREGLGELFF,TGCGCCAGCAGCCAAGAAAGATCCCCGCGGGAGGGCCTTGGGGAGCTGTTTTTT
-,TRBV6-2/TRBV6-3,TRBJ2-5,TRBD2,14,CASDGRGREETQYF,TGTGCCAGCGATGGGCGCGGGAGGGAAGAGACCCAGTACTTC
-,TRBV7-3,TRBJ2-3,-,16,CASSSLSDSDKDTQYF,TGTGCCAGCAGCTCCCTCTCTGACTCGGACAAGGATACGCAGTATTTT
few,TRBV18,TRBJ2-7,-,12,CASSPLGDEQYF,TGTGCCAGCTCACCACTCGGGGACGAGCAGTACTTC
many,TRBV6-5,TRBJ1-5,TRBD1,14,CASSYSTGNQPQHF,TGTGCCAGCAGTTACTCGACAGGGAATCAGCCCCAGCATTTT
-,TRBV7-9,TRBJ1-2,-,13,CASTTDRSLGYTF,TGTGCCAGCACCACCGACAGGTCCCTCGGCTACACCTTC
-,TRBV20-1,TRBJ2-5,TRBD2,16,CSAKRRTSGSKETQYF,TGCAGTGCTAAGCGCCGGACTAGCGGGAGCAAAGAGACCCAGTACTTC
-,TRBV7-3,TRBJ1-1,-,14,CASSVQGRDTEAFF,TGTGCCAGCAGCGTGCAGGGGAGAGACACTGAAGCTTTCTTT
few,TRBV6-5,TRBJ2-2,TRBD2,16,CASSYYTSGSSGELFF,TGTGCCAGCAGTTACTATACTAGCGGGAGTTCCGGGGAGCTGTTTTTT
-,TRBV7-8,TRBJ2-7,-,14,CASSFGQRSYEQYF,TGTGCCAGCAGCTTTGGCCAGCGGAGTTACGAGCAGTACTTC
-,TRBV29-1,TRBJ2-6,TRBD1,15,CSVPDRDSGANVLTF,TGCAGCGTTCCAGACAGGGACTCTGGGGCCAACGTCCTGACTTTC
few,TRBV5-5,TRBJ2-7,-,13,CASSSLFPDEQYF,TGTGCCAGCAGCTCCCTTTTTCCAGACGAGCAGTACTTC
-,TRBV5-1,TRBJ2-3,-,15,CASSLGQIPTDTQYF,TGCGCCAGCAGCTTGGGACAGATTCCTACAGATACGCAGTATTTT
-,TRBV20-1,TRBJ2-1,TRBD2,14,CSAIPRETVNEQFF,TGCAGTGCTATCCCGCGGGAGACGGTTAATGAGCAGTTCTTC
-,TRBV5-6,TRBJ2-4,-,11,CASSRTGIQYF,TGTGCCAGCAGCAGAACGGGTATTCAGTACTTC